A single sample gave rise to the 14 T cell receptor beta chains below, sequenced in a study of cytomegalovirus exposure and HLA in healthy donors. PCR involved 60 Vbeta and 13 Jbeta primers. The protocol was immunoSEQ multiplex PCR, while the TCRdb copy is restricted to in-frame clones and leaves out a portion. The repertoire holds under 110,000 clones, with 60% to 80% as singletons. Sequencing was carried out using PBMCs. The receptors derive from a man in his forties in good health and CMV-seronegative.

V is TRBV7-9 and J is TRBJ1-1, with D possibly being TRBD1 (6 bases). The CDR3 runs to 16 residues. Germline CDR1 reads SEHNR; CDR2 reads FQNEAQ (reference sequence). V was cut by 3 bases and J by 3 bases, with 17 bases left in between. This chain's CDR3 is CASSLLQTGSYTEAFF. The CDR3 DNA reads as TGTGCCAGCAGCTTGCTCCAGACAGGTTCTTACACTGAAGCTTTCTTT.

The rearrangement joins TRBV6-1 to TRBJ2-7, with D uncertain. This CDR3 comprises 11 residues. Between the trimmed V and J ends, which lost 7 bases and 3 bases, there was a span of 7 bases. Per germline, CDR1 MNHNS and CDR2 SASEGT. The CDR3 DNA follows: TGTGCCAGCACCCAGGTCTACGAGCAGTACTTC. It codes for CASTQVYEQYF.

The rearrangement uses TRBV6-5 and TRBJ1-1, with 8 nucleotides matching TRBD1. CDR1 and CDR2 (germline): MNHEY, SVGAGI. Trimming removed 5 bases from V and 2 bases from J; junction bases left unmatched: 7. CDR3 length equals 15 residues. CDR3 DNA sequence: TGTGCCAGCAGTACGCCCGGGACAGGTAACACTGAAGCTTTCTTT. Translating gives CASSTPGTGNTEAFF.

Turning to this clone: An end of the junction does not agree with germline; a read error may underlie this. The J gene is TRBJ1-4, the V gene TRBV2; a possible D gene is TRBD1 (6 bases). The length of the CDR3 is 10 residues. Germline CDR1 is SNHLY and CDR2 is FYNNEI. The CDR3 region has the DNA TGTGCCAGCAGTGACGGGACAATTTCCTTT. Translated: CASSDGTISF.

In DNA, the CDR3 is TGCGCCAGCAGTCAATCCGGAGAGTCCTACAATGAGCAGTTCTTC. Its translation is CASSQSGESYNEQFF. The rearrangement joins TRBV23-1 to TRBJ2-1; D is undetermined. TRBV23-1 is annotated as an ORF whose role is uncertain. This CDR3 comprises 15 residues. V was clipped by 0 bases and J by 1 base, with 7 bases between them.

A few counts support this clone. The genes are TRBV5-1 and TRBJ1-2; D is uncertain. The CDR3 has 13 residues. V was pared by 5 bases and J by 6 bases, with 14 bases between. The germline V gene encodes CDR1 SGHRS and CDR2 YFSETQ. The CDR3 loop is CASSYYSGNGYTF. In nucleotides, the CDR3 is TGCGCCAGCAGTTATTACTCGGGAAATGGCTACACCTTC.

The CDR3 sequence: CASSQADRTDYEQYF. The CDR3 coding sequence is TGCGCCAGCAGCCAAGCGGACAGGACTGACTACGAGCAGTACTTC. This rearrangement joins TRBV4-1 to TRBJ2-7; TRBD1 aligns across 7 bases. V trimming: 1 base; J trimming: 3 bases; junction bases outside the gene matches: 6. The CDR3 sequence is 15 residues long. Germline values: CDR1 MGHRA, CDR2 YSYEKL.

The chain employs TRBV5-1 and TRBJ2-5; TRBD2 aligns across 10 bases. The germline gives CDR1 SGHRS, CDR2 YFSETQ. V lost 2 bases to trimming and J lost 11 bases; unmatched junction nucleotides: 9. The CDR3 extends over 14 amino acids. CDR3 in DNA: TGCGCCAGCAGCTTTCTAGCGGGGGCTGAGGAGCAGTACTTC. Translation gives CASSFLAGAEEQYF.

The chain couples TRBV7-9 to TRBJ2-4; TRBD1 matches at 7 bases. The CDR3 runs to 16 residues. Germline V gene data show CDR1 as SEHNR and CDR2 as FQNEAQ (reference sequence). The V and J ends lost 2 bases and 0 bases, in that order; junction bases with no gene match: 4. The CDR3 region has the DNA TGTGCCAGCAGCTTAACAGGGGCCCAAGCCAAAAACATTCAGTACTTC. Translating it yields CASSLTGAQAKNIQYF. The entire variable domain, with the rest obtained from reference TRBV7-9 and TRBJ2-4, is as follows: DTGVSQNPRHKITKRGQNVTFRCDPISEHNRLYWYRQTLGQGPEFLTYFQNEAQLEKSRLLSDRFSAERPKGSFSTLEIQRTEQGDSAMYLCASSLTGAQAKNIQYFGAGTRLSVL.

The chain couples TRBV5-4 to TRBJ2-7; TRBD2 aligns across 9 bases. The J segment lost 2 bases and the V segment lost 0 bases, leaving 3 bases of the junction unmatched. Germline loops: CDR1 SGHNT, CDR2 YYREEE (reference sequence). CDR3 size: 15 residues. The CDR3 protein is CASSLDGLAPYEQYF. The CDR3 DNA sequence: TGTGCCAGCAGCTTGGATGGACTAGCGCCCTACGAGCAGTACTTC.

This sequence joins TRBV15 and TRBJ1-5; 8 nucleotides agree with TRBD1. The CDR3 loop spans 16 amino acids. Trimming removed 0 bases from V and 4 bases from J; junction bases left unmatched: 5. Germline loops: CDR1 LNHNV, CDR2 YYDKDF (reference sequence). The CDR3 region has the DNA TGTGCCACCAGCAGAGACCCCAGGGGGCGTAATCAGCCCCAGCATTTT. It encodes CATSRDPRGRNQPQHF.

Note on this clone: Other DNA sequences in the sample encode the same CDR3. CDR3 region: CASSLSGDTEAFF. The CDR3 coding sequence is TGCGCCAGCAGCTTGTCAGGGGACACTGAAGCTTTCTTT. This chain links TRBV5-1 with TRBJ1-1; tentative D call: TRBD1 (6 bases). Germline assignment: CDR1 SGHRS and CDR2 YFSETQ. V was pared by 1 base and J by 3 bases, with 7 bases between. This CDR3 is 13 amino acids long.

The rearrangement links TRBV6-5 to TRBJ1-4, with D possibly TRBD1 on 6 matching bases. Trimming took off 5 bases at V and 10 bases at J, with 17 bases between the two ends. The germline gives CDR1 MNHEY, CDR2 SVGAGI. The CDR3 has 14 amino acids. CDR3 coding DNA: TGTGCCAGCAGTCAAACTACAGGGTGGGGAAAACTGTTTTTT. As protein: CASSQTTGWGKLFF.

V and J are TRBV7-9 and TRBJ2-7; 12 nucleotides line up with TRBD2. This CDR3 has 15 amino acids. Germline-derived CDR1 and CDR2 are SEHNR and FQNEAQ (reference sequence). V lost 2 bases and J lost 7; bases outside the gene matches: 6. CDR3 residues: CASSLPGTSGWEQYF. The CDR3 DNA follows: TGTGCCAGCAGCTTACCGGGGACTAGCGGGTGGGAGCAGTACTTC.